The text below deals with one TCR beta chain. The sample is drawn from a study of blood T cell repertoires in COVID-19. Turning to the study itself: From the United States, Italy and Spain came samples of acute and convalescent COVID-19. The cDNA or gDNA used as material had been derived from T cells, B-cell-depleted T cells, or PBMCs.

Original handling: Scientists estimated how many nucleated cells there were by amplifying reference gene primers. Clones were sequenced by immunoSEQ multiplex PCR, and TCRdb holds only the in-frame ones, with some missing. The D gene and trimming were derived from the DNA, and the V and J assignments and clone size from that table. The table has under 150,000 clones, 81% seen once; the top ten hold 8% to 9.5%. The source of this sequence is a woman aged 60-75 years with active or convalescent COVID-19. Sequencing was carried out using peripheral blood.

The CDR3 DNA reads as TGTGCCAGCAGCTCCGGACTAGCGGGAGATCTATACCCCGGGGAGCTGTTTTTT. It encodes CASSSGLAGDLYPGELFF. The rearrangement links TRBV3-1 (or the pseudogene TRBV3-2) to TRBJ2-2, with TRBD2 identical over 13 bases. Germline assignment: CDR1 LGHDT and CDR2 YNNKEL (reference sequence). V lost 5 bases and J lost 6; bases outside the gene matches: 12. This CDR3 region has 18 residues.